These T cell receptor beta chains were read from a single sample in a study of T cells in Graves' hyperthyroidism and ophthalmopathy. TCRdb used MiXCR to reprocess the multiplex PCR reads, holding one entry per CDR3 protein. The table records around 300,000 distinct CDR3 sequences, 20% to 25% of them present only once. Sequencing was carried out using blood. These receptors were obtained from a man aged 40-55 years with Graves' hyperthyroidism that later progressed to Graves' ophthalmopathy. Both conserved end residues are part of each CDR3. A D gene is named only where the DNA matches it firmly. Where a row states a size, it is once, few, many or the class of an expanded clone; other rows omit it.

DNA: TGTGCCAGCACCCGGGACAGGGGGCGAGAGACCCAGTACTTC
CDR3: CASTRDRGRETQYF
D: TRBD1
length: 14
size: -
V: TRBV12-3/TRBV12-4
J: TRBJ2-5

DNA: TGTGCCAGCAGCCAAGCTAGGGATGAGACCCAGTACTTC
CDR3: CASSQARDETQYF
D: -
length: 13
size: many
V: TRBV3-1
J: TRBJ2-5

DNA: TGCAGCGTGACCGGGACAGATGCATTGGAGACCCAGTACTTC
CDR3: CSVTGTDALETQYF
D: TRBD1
length: 14
size: many
V: TRBV29-1
J: TRBJ2-5

DNA: TGTGCCAGCAGCGGAGATGGGAGCGGACTAGGGGACGAGCAGTACTTC
CDR3: CASSGDGSGLGDEQYF
D: TRBD2
length: 16
size: -
V: TRBV28
J: TRBJ2-7

DNA: TGTGCCAGCAGCCAAGAAATGATGGATGAAGCTTTCTTT
CDR3: CASSQEMMDEAFF
D: -
length: 13
size: -
V: TRBV4-2
J: TRBJ1-1

DNA: TGTGCCAGCAGTGAAGGCCGGGACTGGGGCCAAGAGACCCAGTACTTC
CDR3: CASSEGRDWGQETQYF
D: -
length: 16
size: -
V: TRBV6-1
J: TRBJ2-5

DNA: TGCGCCAGCAGCTCATCTAGCGGGAGGGTCACCGGGGAGCTGTTTTTT
CDR3: CASSSSSGRVTGELFF
D: TRBD2
length: 16
size: -
V: TRBV5-1
J: TRBJ2-2

DNA: TGCGCCAGCAGCTTTTTGGACGGCCGCGGCCGGGAGCTGTTTTTT
CDR3: CASSFLDGRGRELFF
D: -
length: 15
size: many
V: TRBV5-1
J: TRBJ2-2

DNA: TGCAGTGCTAGAGAACCTAAAGGGGGCTCCTACGAGCAGTACTTC
CDR3: CSAREPKGGSYEQYF
D: -
length: 15
size: many
V: TRBV20-1
J: TRBJ2-7

DNA: TGCAGCGCCAAACGCGGGACAGGGTCTAACGAGCAGTACTTC
CDR3: CSAKRGTGSNEQYF
D: TRBD1
length: 14
size: many
V: TRBV29-1
J: TRBJ2-7

DNA: TGTGCCTGGAGTCTAGGGTATGGTGAAGCTTTCTTT
CDR3: CAWSLGYGEAFF
D: -
length: 12
size: -
V: TRBV30
J: TRBJ1-1

DNA: TGCGCCAGCAGGACTAGCCCGCAAGAGACCCAGTACTTC
CDR3: CASRTSPQETQYF
D: TRBD2
length: 13
size: -
V: TRBV5-1
J: TRBJ2-5

DNA: TGTGCCAGCAGTTTGGGCGCCGACAGTGGATATCAGCCCCAGCATTTT
CDR3: CASSLGADSGYQPQHF
D: -
length: 16
size: many
V: TRBV12-3/TRBV12-4
J: TRBJ1-5

DNA: TGTGCCAGCAGCTTGGAGACGGATCTGAACACTGAAGCTTTCTTT
CDR3: CASSLETDLNTEAFF
D: -
length: 15
size: many
V: TRBV5-5
J: TRBJ1-1

DNA: TGCGCCAGCAGCTTGGGGACAGGAGACACTGAAGCTTTCTTT
CDR3: CASSLGTGDTEAFF
D: TRBD1
length: 14
size: -
V: TRBV5-1
J: TRBJ1-1

DNA: TGCAGTGCTAGAAAGCTGAGAACTGAAGCTTTCTTT
CDR3: CSARKLRTEAFF
D: -
length: 12
size: many
V: TRBV20-1
J: TRBJ1-1

DNA: TGCAGCGGGGGGCCAGCGAACACTGAAGCTTTCTTT
CDR3: CSGGPANTEAFF
D: -
length: 12
size: many
V: TRBV29-1
J: TRBJ1-1

DNA: TGTGCCAGTAGTAAAACGGAAGATGGCTACACCTTC
CDR3: CASSKTEDGYTF
D: -
length: 12
size: many
V: TRBV19
J: TRBJ1-2

DNA: TGTGCCAGCAGTCGTAGGGGACAGTACTACGAGCAGTACTTC
CDR3: CASSRRGQYYEQYF
D: TRBD1
length: 14
size: -
V: TRBV28
J: TRBJ2-7

DNA: TGTGCCAGCAGTTTCCTCGGAGGAAGGGCAGATACGCAGTATTTT
CDR3: CASSFLGGRADTQYF
D: -
length: 15
size: -
V: TRBV28
J: TRBJ2-3

DNA: TGCGCCAGCAGCCAACAGGCAGCGAACACTGAAGCTTTCTTT
CDR3: CASSQQAANTEAFF
D: -
length: 14
size: many
V: TRBV5-1
J: TRBJ1-1

DNA: TGCGCCAGCAGCCGAGGGGAGGGGGAGCTGTTTTTT
CDR3: CASSRGEGELFF
D: -
length: 12
size: many
V: TRBV5-1
J: TRBJ2-2

DNA: TGTGCCTGGAACAGGGACAGCAATCAGCCCCAGCATTTT
CDR3: CAWNRDSNQPQHF
D: -
length: 13
size: many
V: TRBV30
J: TRBJ1-5

DNA: TGCAGTGCCGACACCCTACTAGGGACCTACGAGCAGTACTTC
CDR3: CSADTLLGTYEQYF
D: -
length: 14
size: -
V: TRBV20-1
J: TRBJ2-7

DNA: TGTGCCAGCAGCCAAGCAGGGAAACACCACTTGAACACTGAAGCTTTCTTT
CDR3: CASSQAGKHHLNTEAFF
D: -
length: 17
size: many
V: TRBV14
J: TRBJ1-1

DNA: TGTGCCAGCAGCCCAGGTTTTGGGTTGAACACTGAAGCTTTCTTT
CDR3: CASSPGFGLNTEAFF
D: -
length: 15
size: many
V: TRBV7-6
J: TRBJ1-1

DNA: TGTGCCAGCAGCCAAGATCACGGCTACGAGCAGTACTTC
CDR3: CASSQDHGYEQYF
D: -
length: 13
size: many
V: TRBV14
J: TRBJ2-7

DNA: TGTGCCAGCAGTGAATCAGGGTGGCGGGCCGGAGGGGGAGAGACCCAGTACTTC
CDR3: CASSESGWRAGGGETQYF
D: -
length: 18
size: -
V: TRBV6-1
J: TRBJ2-5

DNA: TGCAGTGCTAGAGATCCGACAGGGGGGCCCTACGAGCAGTACTTC
CDR3: CSARDPTGGPYEQYF
D: TRBD1
length: 15
size: many
V: TRBV20-1
J: TRBJ2-7

DNA: TGTGCCAGCAGAACCGGGACAGGGCCGGGAGGCTACACCTTC
CDR3: CASRTGTGPGGYTF
D: TRBD1
length: 14
size: many
V: TRBV7-9
J: TRBJ1-2

DNA: TGTGCCACCAGCGACGAAGGGGCCCGGCGGGGCTACACCTTC
CDR3: CATSDEGARRGYTF
D: -
length: 14
size: many
V: TRBV24-1
J: TRBJ1-2

DNA: TGTGCCAGCAGTTTATCGATAAGGCCCTACGAGCAGTACTTC
CDR3: CASSLSIRPYEQYF
D: -
length: 14
size: -
V: TRBV27
J: TRBJ2-7

DNA: TGTGCCACCAGTGCCAAAGGCGGACAAGAGACCCAGTACTTC
CDR3: CATSAKGGQETQYF
D: -
length: 14
size: many
V: TRBV24-1
J: TRBJ2-5

DNA: TGTGCCAGCAGTTTAGTCGGGACAGGTTCTGACGAGCAGTACTTC
CDR3: CASSLVGTGSDEQYF
D: TRBD1
length: 15
size: many
V: TRBV12-3/TRBV12-4
J: TRBJ2-7

DNA: TGTGCCAGCAGGGGAGCGGGAGTAGAGACCCAGTACTTC
CDR3: CASRGAGVETQYF
D: TRBD2
length: 13
size: many
V: TRBV28
J: TRBJ2-5

DNA: TGCGCCAGCAGCCTTCAGGAGGCGGACGATACCTACGAGCAGTACTTC
CDR3: CASSLQEADDTYEQYF
D: -
length: 16
size: many
V: TRBV4-1
J: TRBJ2-7

DNA: TGTGCCAGCAGTTATGAGCTGGGTCAGCCCCAGCATTTT
CDR3: CASSYELGQPQHF
D: -
length: 13
size: many
V: TRBV6-5
J: TRBJ1-5

DNA: TGTGCCAGCAGCCCGGTGGCAACGAGCTACGAGCAGTACTTC
CDR3: CASSPVATSYEQYF
D: -
length: 14
size: many
V: TRBV28
J: TRBJ2-7

DNA: TGTGCCAGCAGCCAAGGGACAGGTGGAAACACCATATATTTT
CDR3: CASSQGTGGNTIYF
D: TRBD1
length: 14
size: -
V: TRBV28
J: TRBJ1-3

DNA: TGTGCCAGCAGTACGCGGACAGGGGGCGGACAAGGAGAGACCCAGTACTTC
CDR3: CASSTRTGGGQGETQYF
D: TRBD1
length: 17
size: -
V: TRBV12-3/TRBV12-4
J: TRBJ2-5

DNA: TGCAGTGCTAGAGATAGGGCTTCTGCACTTTACGAGCAGTACTTC
CDR3: CSARDRASALYEQYF
D: -
length: 15
size: many
V: TRBV20-1
J: TRBJ2-7

DNA: TGTGCCAGCAGTTCGGGGACAGGGGGTTCACCCCTCCACTTT
CDR3: CASSSGTGGSPLHF
D: TRBD1
length: 14
size: many
V: TRBV12-3/TRBV12-4
J: TRBJ1-6

DNA: TGTGCCACCAGCAGAGACAGACAGGGGAGGACTGAAGCTTTCTTT
CDR3: CATSRDRQGRTEAFF
D: TRBD1
length: 15
size: many
V: TRBV15
J: TRBJ1-1